This TCR beta chain stems from a study of human T cells and chemical hapten exposure. Study as a whole: Small volume differences among pooled libraries mainly caused per-sample TCR yield variation.

This CDR3 is built from 16 residues. Germline V lookup: CDR1 LGHDT, CDR2 YNNKEL (reference sequence). V gave up 4 bases and J gave up 0 bases, with 14 bases separating them. Regarding the study as a whole: No alteration of TCRs above 1 in 1000 frequency was seen with DPC sensitization.

As for time point: healthy volunteer bleed at 6 weeks. Whole blood, unfractionated, served as the material for total RNA extraction. The library tagged individual cDNA molecules with unique molecular identifiers. In the authors' methods: Samples contained a median of roughly 93,000 TCRs, with a range of roughly 20,000 to 690,600. TCRdb re-analysed the RACE reads in MiXCR, keeping a single row per CDR3 protein. It is TCRdb's table, rather than the study itself, that gives the V and J calls and clone size. Among about 77,000 distinct CDR3 sequences listed, approximately 8.6% were seen once. For this clonotype: Its antigen remains unidentified.

The sequencing input was whole blood. The receptor comes from a female donor in good health. Some clones in this sample may be carry-over from other donors' samples. The chain combines TRBV3-1 with TRBJ2-3; D gene unclear. CDR3 DNA sequence: TGTGCCAGCAGCCTTGAGACCAGCCCCAGCACAGATACGCAGTATTTT. Protein: CASSLETSPSTDTQYF.